This is a list of T cell receptor beta chains from one sample in a study of regulatory T cells in long-lasting Graves disease. TCRdb re-derived calls from the multiplex PCR reads in MiXCR, one entry per CDR3 protein. The sample holds approximately 380,000 distinct CDR3 sequences, 20% seen once. The material was peripheral blood mononuclear cells (PBMCs), obtained when the disease was refractory, from a patient treated with antithyroid drugs. Receptor source: a female donor with Graves disease. Both conserved end residues are part of each CDR3.

V gene	J gene	CDR3 protein
TRBV11-1	TRBJ2-3	CASSLRRTDTQYF
TRBV30	TRBJ2-2	CAWSVRFLKHRGIGTGELFF
TRBV11-1	TRBJ2-7	CASSYGQGGGQYF
TRBV7-8	TRBJ2-2	CASRPGPNTGELFF
TRBV5-4	TRBJ2-5	CASSLHTSGTEGETQYF
TRBV7-2	TRBJ1-5	CASRPGTGNQPQHF
TRBV11-2	TRBJ1-1	CASSLRQATEAFF
TRBV7-9	TRBJ1-1	CASSLGAENTEAFF
TRBV7-8	TRBJ1-1	CASSSWTGLGMNTEAFF
TRBV6-5	TRBJ2-7	CASSYDLRHTGIYEQYF
TRBV29-1	TRBJ2-1	CSVEPTGGGLRGYNEQFF
TRBV27	TRBJ1-2	CASKPTSNFNYGYTF
TRBV7-9	TRBJ2-7	CASSLEGGQDPPPYEQYF
TRBV7-2	TRBJ2-5	CASSFSSVETQYF
TRBV6-1	TRBJ1-5	CASRDSQDQPQHF
TRBV7-9	TRBJ1-1	CASSKSGGGVEAFF
TRBV15	TRBJ1-6	CATSRDLEGSPLHF
TRBV30	TRBJ1-5	CAWSVLAVNQPQHF
TRBV27	TRBJ2-4	CASRPGLEVLSAKNIQYF
TRBV2	TRBJ1-4	CASNPGWGNEKLFF
TRBV12-3/TRBV12-4	TRBJ1-2	CASSFRQNYGYTF
TRBV6-2/TRBV6-3	TRBJ2-7	CASRGLAGSSYEQYF
TRBV7-9	TRBJ2-3	CASSLSSGFVDTDTQYF
TRBV14	TRBJ1-2	CASSQVGRTWGGYTF